These T cell receptor beta chains were read from a single sample in a study of cytomegalovirus exposure and HLA in healthy donors. Libraries were prepared by immunoSEQ multiplex PCR; TCRdb keeps only in-frame clonotypes and omits some of them. The sample includes 85,000 to 100,000 clones, 75% to 85% of them seen just once. Sequencing used PBMCs. The source of these receptors is a male donor in good health and CMV-seropositive. Each CDR3 is given with its conserved first and last residue. D genes are given only for firm matches. Size is omitted from some rows. Given values are once, few, many or a class for expanded clones.

TRBJ1-2 NA 13 TRBV30 NA CAWSTESSYGYTF TGTGCCTGGAGTACCGAGAGTTCCTATGGCTACACCTTC
TRBJ1-6 few 15 TRBV10-2 NA CASSDRILGGSPLHF TGCGCCAGCAGTGACCGTATCCTAGGGGGATCACCCCTCCACTTT
TRBJ1-1 NA 12 TRBV9 NA CASSVVDGEAFF TGTGCCAGCAGCGTAGTTGATGGCGAAGCTTTCTTT
TRBJ1-6 once 16 TRBV4-1 TRBD1 CASTLGRGQGHSPLHF TGCGCCAGCACCTTAGGTAGGGGGCAGGGGCATTCACCCCTCCACTTT
TRBJ1-1 few 15 TRBV6-8 TRBD1 CASSPDRRPNTEAFF TGTGCCAGCAGCCCGGACAGGCGCCCAAACACTGAAGCTTTCTTT
TRBJ1-1 NA 14 TRBV5-1 NA CASSNSRVVTEAFF TGCGCCAGCAGCAACTCCAGGGTAGTAACTGAAGCTTTCTTT
TRBJ1-5 NA 15 TRBV7-2 NA CASSLGQTSNQPQHF TGTGCCAGCAGCTTAGGACAGACTAGCAATCAGCCCCAGCATTTT
TRBJ1-2 NA 14 TRBV5-1 NA CASSSSIGGTGYTF TGCGCCAGCAGCTCCAGCATTGGAGGGACCGGCTACACCTTC
TRBJ2-7 NA 14 TRBV10-3 TRBD1 CAISGGTEYYEQYF TGTGCCATCAGTGGTGGGACAGAATATTACGAGCAGTACTTC
TRBJ1-6 NA 15 TRBV7-6 TRBD1 CASSPIQGAGSPLHF TGTGCCAGCAGCCCGATTCAGGGGGCAGGCTCACCCCTCCACTTT
TRBJ1-3 NA 15 TRBV30 TRBD1 CACSGQGAGGNTIYF TGTGCCTGCTCGGGACAGGGGGCGGGTGGAAACACCATATATTTT
TRBJ1-2 NA 15 TRBV4-1 NA CASSPQMGGSYGYTF TGCGCCAGCAGCCCGCAGATGGGAGGAAGCTATGGCTACACCTTC
TRBJ2-3 NA 16 TRBV5-1 NA CASSLAAASSTDTQYF TGCGCCAGCAGCTTGGCCGCGGCTAGTAGCACAGATACGCAGTATTTT
TRBJ1-5 NA 15 TRBV30 TRBD1 CAWSPHRGSNQPQHF TGTGCCTGGAGTCCGCACAGGGGAAGCAATCAGCCCCAGCATTTT
TRBJ1-2 NA 15 TRBV19 NA CASSINGQGHYGYTF TGTGCCAGTAGTATAAACGGACAAGGCCACTATGGCTACACCTTC
TRBJ1-6 NA 16 TRBV7-9 NA CASSLEGSARNSPLHF TGTGCCAGCAGCTTAGAGGGGTCGGCTCGAAATTCACCCCTCCACTTT
TRBJ2-5 few 16 TRBV9 TRBD2 CASSASGGAEQETQYF TGTGCCAGCAGCGCTAGCGGGGGGGCGGAGCAAGAGACCCAGTACTTC
TRBJ2-7 NA 15 TRBV6-5 TRBD2 CASSLGTSGLYEQYF TGTGCCAGCAGTCTTGGGACTAGCGGGCTGTACGAGCAGTACTTC
TRBJ2-5 NA 13 TRBV18 NA CASSPPIEETQYF TGTGCCAGCTCACCTCCTATAGAAGAGACCCAGTACTTC
TRBJ2-7 NA 15 TRBV2 TRBD2 CASTNSRDYSYEQYF TGTGCCAGCACTAACTCTCGGGACTACTCCTACGAGCAGTACTTC
TRBJ2-7 NA 12 TRBV21-1 NA CASTGRAGEQYF TGTGCCAGCACAGGGAGGGCTGGTGAGCAGTACTTC
TRBJ2-2 NA 15 TRBV11-1 TRBD1 CASSPYRGNTGELFF TGTGCCAGCAGTCCTTACAGGGGGAACACCGGGGAGCTGTTTTTT
TRBJ2-7 once 16 TRBV5-5 TRBD1 CASSLGLTGAAYEQYF TGTGCCAGCAGCTTGGGCCTTACAGGGGCCGCCTACGAGCAGTACTTC
TRBJ1-3 NA 15 TRBV18 NA CASSPEVRSGNTIYF TGTGCCAGCTCACCCGAGGTTCGCTCTGGAAACACCATATATTTT